This T cell receptor (beta chain) was recovered during a study of T cell clonality in common variable immunodeficiency. This clone was found many times. The antigen is undetermined. The read halts 3 residues ahead of the CDR3 end, with the missing end drawn from the germline J gene. CVID and control samples used equivalent genomic DNA input. Only in-frame clones appear in the TCRdb table, and some are missing; sequencing was by immunoSEQ multiplex PCR. Altogether 57,000 or so clones were found in the sample, and no singletons occur. Trimming left V 4 bases short and J 7 bases short, with 10 bases between. CDR1 SNHLY and CDR2 FYNNEI come from the germline V gene. CDR3 length: 12 amino acids. The study, taken as a whole, reports: Compared with controls, CVID subjects had fewer shared TCRbeta clones.

The TCR originated in a person aged 18 to 70 in good health. The chain links TRBV2 to TRBJ2-5; tentatively, D is TRBD1 (6 bases). Sequencing input: peripheral blood mononuclear cells. CDR3 amino acids: CASSGDTGTQYF. The CDR3 bases that were read are TGTGCCAGCAGTGGGGACACTGGGACC.